This entry concerns a single T cell receptor beta chain. Its antigen is unknown. It has no much larger one-base neighbor in the sample; base qualities were not kept. The data originate from a study of radiotherapy plus CTLA-4 blockade in lung cancer (dated 2018 in TCRdb). Background on the whole study: Objective responses occurred in around 19% of enrolled patients, and just over 30% achieved disease control. Paper-wide results and their limitations: Early dynamic changes in blood T cell clones, together with increased serum interferon-beta after radiation, were reported as the strongest predictors of response. TCR clones derived from tumors expanded in peripheral blood after treatment with radiotherapy and ipilimumab.

From its cysteine to its phenylalanine, the CDR3 spans 16 amino acids. The CDR3 DNA has 48 bases and is translated from base 1. The germline V gene sets CDR1 to SGHRS and CDR2 to YFSETQ. V and J are truncated by 7 bases and 5 bases respectively, leaving an intervening sequence of 24 bases. The library came from the immunoSEQ multiplex PCR assay. Imported from immuneACCESS, the table was reduced by TCRdb to in-frame sequences with V and J called. These copies leave out some clones; in studies compared against another copy, an unresolved V gene accounts for under half, and the cause of the remainder is not known. The sample table lists around 110,000 clones, around 89% of them with a count of one. Under 8% of the sample comes from the top ten. The study evaluated CTLA-4 blockade (ipilimumab) given together with focal radiation therapy in patients who had chemo-refractory metastatic non-small-cell lung cancer.

The sequence links TRBV5-1 to TRBJ2-5; tentative D gene TRBD2, with 6 bases matching. The specimen was peripheral blood, collected from a patient treated with radiotherapy plus ipilimumab. The receptor was isolated from a human donor with non-small cell lung cancer that progressed on radiotherapy plus ipilimumab. The CDR3 is CASSRGAGSLGETQYF. The sequenced DNA: TGCGCCAGCTCTCGTGGGGCCGGGAGTCTGGGGGAGACCCAGTACTTC.